One and the same sample provided the 27 T cell receptor beta chains below, sequenced in a study of cytomegalovirus exposure and HLA in healthy donors. In the PCR, 60 Vbeta and 13 Jbeta primers were used. The protocol was immunoSEQ multiplex PCR, while the TCRdb copy is restricted to in-frame clones and leaves out a portion. The top ten hold 1.5% to 2% of the sample, which has more than 95,000 clones, roughly 70% seen once. What was sequenced was PBMCs. These TCRs come from a woman under 30 in good health and CMV-seronegative.

J is TRBJ2-7 and V is TRBV29-1; D unresolved. V lost 6 bases, J lost 1 base, and 7 bases lay in between. CDR1 SQVTM and CDR2 ANQGSEA come from the germline V gene. The CDR3 contains 11 residues. In DNA, the CDR3 is TGCAGCGTCGCCTATTCCTACGAGCAGTACTTC. Protein sequence: CSVAYSYEQYF.

The genes are TRBV7-2 and TRBJ1-1, with 10 bases fitting TRBD1. Germline lookup yields CDR1 SGHTA and CDR2 FQGNSA. This CDR3 is built from 15 residues. The J segment lost 6 bases and the V segment lost 4 bases, leaving 8 bases of the junction unmatched. CDR3 protein: CASSYRDRGLAEAFF. The CDR3 DNA reads TGTGCCAGCAGCTACCGGGACAGGGGATTAGCTGAAGCTTTCTTT.

The chain has TRBV19 and TRBJ1-5, with 8 bases lining up with TRBD1. Germline assignment: CDR1 LNHDA and CDR2 SQIVND (reference sequence). The CDR3 sequence is 19 residues long. V lost 11 bases and J lost 1; bases outside the gene matches: 22. Here the CDR3 DNA reads TGTGCCGTAGCCCCACCAGCTTCGACAGGGGATTTAAGCAATCAGCCCCAGCATTTT. Its translation: CAVAPPASTGDLSNQPQHF.

V gene TRBV5-1 combines with J gene TRBJ2-7; 7 positions match TRBD2. V trimming: 3 bases; J trimming: 4 bases; junction bases outside the gene matches: 13. Germline values: CDR1 SGHRS, CDR2 YFSETQ. The CDR3 consists of 16 residues. CDR3 residues: CASSSLSLSGDYEQYF. Here the CDR3 DNA reads TGCGCCAGCAGCTCCCTCTCCCTGAGCGGGGATTACGAGCAGTACTTC.

The V gene is TRBV13, the J gene TRBJ1-5; TRBD1 might be the D (5 bases). The germline V gene has CDR1 PRHDT and CDR2 FYEKMQ (reference sequence). This CDR3 contains 15 residues. V was clipped by 2 bases and J by 2 bases, with 10 bases between them. Here the CDR3 reads CASSLFGAGNQPQHF. The CDR3 nucleotides are TGTGCCAGCAGCTTATTTGGGGCCGGCAATCAGCCCCAGCATTTT.

The V call is TRBV28, the J call TRBJ1-2, with a tentative D call TRBD1 (6 bases). V gave up 7 bases and J gave up 4 bases, with 10 bases separating them. Germline loops: CDR1 MDHEN, CDR2 SYDVKM. CDR3 length: 12 residues. CDR3 protein: CASTRGTYGYTF. CDR3 bases: TGTGCCAGCACCAGGGGAACCTATGGCTACACCTTC.

The genes are TRBV29-1 and TRBJ2-7; D might be TRBD1 (6 bases). V was trimmed by 2 bases and J by 2 bases, leaving 10 bases between them. Per germline, CDR1 SQVTM and CDR2 ANQGSEA. The CDR3 covers 13 residues. Here the CDR3 reads CSVETGKAYEQYF. CDR3 DNA sequence: TGCAGCGTTGAAACAGGGAAGGCCTACGAGCAGTACTTC.

A single count supports this clone. The chain employs TRBV5-1 and TRBJ1-4; 9 bases agree with TRBD1. The CDR3 runs to 18 residues. The V segment lost 4 bases and the J segment 2 bases; nucleotides outside the gene matches: 12. Germline CDR1 reads SGHRS; CDR2 reads YFSETQ. Written as DNA, the CDR3 is TGCGCCAGCAGCCCCCTCTGGGGGACAGGGTACACTAATGAAAAACTGTTTTTT. This sequence encodes CASSPLWGTGYTNEKLFF. Complete variable domain (other parts from reference TRBV5-1 and TRBJ1-4): KAGVTQTPRYLIKTRGQQVTLSCSPISGHRSVSWYQQTPGQGLQFLFEYFSETQRNKGNFPGRFSGRQFSNSRSEMNVSTLELGDSALYLCASSPLWGTGYTNEKLFFGSGTQLSVL.

This chain uses TRBV9 with TRBJ2-1; D gene ambiguous. The germline V and J ends were trimmed by 0 bases and 0 bases, with 10 bases remaining between them. The CDR3 spans 16 residues. Germline loops: CDR1 SGDLS, CDR2 YYNGEE. The CDR3 is CASSVDGLSSYNEQFF. The CDR3 DNA follows: TGTGCCAGCAGCGTAGATGGTCTGAGCTCCTACAATGAGCAGTTCTTC. Full variable domain (rest looked up from reference TRBV9 and TRBJ2-1): DSGVTQTPKHLITATGQRVTLRCSPRSGDLSVYWYQQSLDQGLQFLIQYYNGEERAKGNILERFSAQQFPDLHSELNLSSLELGDSALYFCASSVDGLSSYNEQFFGPGTRLTVL.

The J gene is TRBJ1-6, the V gene TRBV10-3; no definite D call. This CDR3 spans 12 amino acids. Germline CDR1 reads ENHRY; CDR2 reads SYGVKD. Trimming took off 6 bases at V and 14 bases at J, with 14 bases between the two ends. Here the CDR3 DNA reads TGTGCCATCAGCCAGGACCGGGAGGCCCTCCACTTT. This sequence encodes CAISQDREALHF.

This clone was counted once. The gene calls are TRBV6-5 and TRBJ1-2; D might be TRBD1 (6 bases). This CDR3 region has 14 residues. Between the trimmed V and J ends, which lost 6 bases and 0 bases, there was a span of 11 bases. Germline V gene lookup returns CDR1 MNHEY and CDR2 SVGAGI. The CDR3 DNA sequence: TGTGCCAGCAGGCCGACAGGAGCTAACTATGGCTACACCTTC. This encodes CASRPTGANYGYTF.

The chain has TRBV6-5 and TRBJ1-1; D is unclear. Trimming shortened V by 4 bases and J by 1 base, and 10 bases separated the two germline ends. The CDR3 runs 14 residues. Germline values: CDR1 MNHEY, CDR2 SVGAGI. CDR3 amino acids: CASSFARSNTEAFF. CDR3 nucleotides: TGTGCCAGCAGTTTCGCCAGGTCGAACACTGAAGCTTTCTTT.

The chain has TRBV14 and TRBJ2-3, with D maybe TRBD1 (6 bases). Germline CDR1 SGHDN, CDR2 FVKESK. Trimming left V 2 bases short and J 1 base short, with 10 bases between. This CDR3 is 15 amino acids long. CDR3: CASSQWAGGTDTQYF. CDR3 DNA sequence: TGTGCCAGCAGCCAATGGGCAGGGGGCACAGATACGCAGTATTTT.

The V call is TRBV30, the J call TRBJ2-7, with D maybe TRBD1 (5 bases). Trimming removed 1 base at V and 4 bases at J, with 11 bases between. The germline CDR1 and CDR2 sequences are GTSNPN and SVGIG (reference sequence). The CDR3 has 13 residues. CDR3 sequence: CAWSEVQGYEQYF. CDR3 bases: TGTGCCTGGAGTGAGGTTCAGGGATACGAGCAGTACTTC.

This rearrangement joins TRBV6-5 to TRBJ2-1; TRBD1 aligns across 10 bases. V trimming: 4 bases; J trimming: 4 bases; junction bases outside the gene matches: 7. This CDR3 has 16 residues. Germline-derived CDR1 and CDR2 are MNHEY and SVGAGI. This CDR3 reads CASSFFRDRGYNEQFF. Written as DNA, the CDR3 is TGTGCCAGCAGTTTCTTTCGGGACAGGGGATACAATGAGCAGTTCTTC.

This chain uses TRBV5-5 with TRBJ2-1; 9 bases are a match to TRBD2. The ends lost 0 bases at V and 2 bases at J; junction bases unmatched: 3. Germline values: CDR1 SGHKS, CDR2 YYEKEE (reference sequence). The CDR3 covers 16 residues. The CDR3 here is CASSLVRGGPYNEQFF. CDR3 bases: TGTGCCAGCAGCTTGGTGCGGGGGGGCCCCTACAATGAGCAGTTCTTC. Based on the CDR3 plus reference TRBV5-5 and TRBJ2-1, the full variable domain is DAGVTQSPTHLIKTRGQQVTLRCSPISGHKSVSWYQQVLGQGPQFIFQYYEKEERGRGNFPDRFSARQFPNYSSELNVNALLLGDSALYLCASSLVRGGPYNEQFFGPGTRLTVL.

The chain couples TRBV20-1 to TRBJ1-1, with D unclear. V lost 4 bases to trimming and J lost 5 bases, with 8 bases between them. The CDR3 loop spans 11 amino acids. CDR1 is DFQATT, CDR2 SNEGSKA, per germline (reference sequence). This CDR3 is CSAMRETEAFF. CDR3 sequence (DNA): TGCAGTGCTATGAGAGAGACTGAAGCTTTCTTT.

The chain recombines TRBV6-1 with TRBJ1-3, with D perhaps TRBD1 (5 bases). Per germline, CDR1 MNHNS and CDR2 SASEGT. Trimming removed 7 bases from V and 0 bases from J, with 13 bases in between. The CDR3 spans 15 residues. The CDR3 sequence is CASTLDRTSGNTIYF. The DNA of the CDR3 is TGTGCCAGCACCCTCGACAGAACCTCTGGAAACACCATATATTTT.

V is TRBV28 and J is TRBJ1-6, with a tentative D call TRBD1 (6 bases). The CDR3 consists of 14 residues. V was shortened by 3 bases and J by 10 bases, with 13 bases between the two germline ends. Germline loops: CDR1 MDHEN, CDR2 SYDVKM. CDR3 loop: CASSFTGLGSPLHF. In DNA form, the CDR3 reads TGTGCCAGCAGTTTCACAGGGTTGGGATCACCCCTCCACTTT.

V is TRBV25-1 and J is TRBJ2-5; a possible D gene is TRBD1 (6 bases). The CDR3 extends over 14 amino acids. Germline V gives CDR1 MGHDK, CDR2 SYGVNS. The V gene lost 7 bases and the J gene lost 1 base, with 13 bases spanning the gap. The CDR3 DNA is TGTGCCAGCATCCTGACAGGACTCCAAGAGACCCAGTACTTC. Its translation: CASILTGLQETQYF.

This clone has a single count. The chain recombines TRBV27 with TRBJ2-7; maybe TRBD1 (5 bases). Trimming took off 2 bases at V and 2 bases at J, with 7 bases between the two ends. The CDR3 length is 13 residues. Per the germline V gene, CDR1 is MNHEY and CDR2 is SMNVEV (reference sequence). The DNA of the CDR3 is TGTGCCAGCAGTTTAGGGGCAGCCTACGAGCAGTACTTC. It codes for CASSLGAAYEQYF.

About this clone: Compared with germline, one end of the junction differs, possibly owing to a read error. The gene calls are TRBV7-7 and TRBJ2-5; D is possibly TRBD2 (6 bases). This CDR3 has 15 amino acids. The germline V gene has CDR1 SSHAT and CDR2 FNYEAQ (reference sequence). The chain's CDR3 is CASRSTGLSQETQYF. As DNA, the CDR3 is TGTGCTAGCAGGTCAACGGGACTTTCGCAAGAGACCCAGTACTTC.

This clone turned up a few times. This rearrangement joins TRBV2 to TRBJ1-1; TRBD1 agrees at 8 bases. The CDR3 has 16 amino acids. Germline assignment: CDR1 SNHLY and CDR2 FYNNEI. CDR3 protein: CAARSLQGVMNTEAFF. DNA for the CDR3: TGTGCTGCTCGGTCGTTACAGGGGGTCATGAACACTGAAGCTTTCTTT.

The chain carries TRBV28 and TRBJ1-2; D unclear. V was clipped by 3 bases and J by 4 bases, with 12 bases between them. The germline CDR1 and CDR2 sequences are MDHEN and SYDVKM. The CDR3 runs 14 residues. The CDR3 spells CASSLAADFYGYTF. As DNA, the CDR3 is TGTGCCAGCAGTTTGGCAGCTGACTTCTATGGCTACACCTTC.

This rearrangement joins TRBV7-8 to TRBJ2-1, with 7 positions matching TRBD1. CDR3 length: 12 amino acids. V lost 7 bases, J lost 6 bases, and 3 bases stayed unmatched. Germline assignment: CDR1 SGHVS and CDR2 FQNEAQ. The CDR3 nucleotides read TGTGCCAGCAAATCAGGGGGCAATGAGCAGTTCTTC. Translation gives CASKSGGNEQFF.

V is TRBV4-1 and J is TRBJ1-1, with 7 bases lining up with TRBD1. This CDR3 spans 15 amino acids. Unmatched junction bases numbered 4, after V lost 3 bases and J lost 0 bases. Germline CDR1 and CDR2: MGHRA and YSYEKL. The CDR3 protein is CASSQDRLMNTEAFF. CDR3 in DNA: TGCGCCAGCAGCCAGGACAGGCTCATGAACACTGAAGCTTTCTTT.

A few counts support this clone. V and J are TRBV29-1 and TRBJ2-7, with a tentative D call TRBD2 (6 bases). Germline V gives CDR1 SQVTM, CDR2 ANQGSEA. This CDR3 spans 14 amino acids. Trimming pared 4 bases from V and 0 bases from J, leaving 13 bases between. The CDR3 protein is CSVGRGGASYEQYF. In DNA, the CDR3 is TGCAGCGTTGGCCGGGGCGGGGCCTCCTACGAGCAGTACTTC.